This is a list of T cell receptor beta chains from one sample in a study of T cell repertoires in cytomegalovirus infection. MiXCR was run by TCRdb on the reads, yielding one entry per CDR3 protein. The data contain around 550,000 distinct CDR3 sequences, around 27% of them singletons. The sequenced sample was PBMCs. All receptors come from a human donor in good health (CMV status not recorded). Some clones in this sample may be carry-over from other donors' samples. Each CDR3 is given with its conserved first and last residue. D genes are given only for firm matches. Expanded clones get a size class; other rows say once, few or many, or leave the size out.

abundance	j_gene	v_gene	d_gene	CDR3aa	CDR3nt
.	TRBJ1-5	TRBV2	TRBD1	CASSLTGVQQPQHF	TGTGCCAGCAGTTTGACAGGGGTTCAACAGCCCCAGCATTTT
few	TRBJ2-3	TRBV6-1	.	CASSALAGYADTQYF	TGTGCCAGCAGTGCACTAGCAGGGTACGCAGATACGCAGTATTTT
few	TRBJ2-5	TRBV27	.	CASSLSPGHPGETQYF	TGTGCCAGCAGTTTATCACCGGGACACCCGGGAGAGACCCAGTACTTC
few	TRBJ2-2	TRBV6-2/TRBV6-3	TRBD2	CASSPTGTSGRSGELFF	TGTGCCAGCTCCCCGACCGGGACTAGCGGGAGGAGCGGGGAGCTGTTTTTT
.	TRBJ1-1	TRBV19	TRBD1	CASSIVGQGVSTEAFF	TGTGCCAGTAGTATAGTAGGACAGGGGGTATCCACTGAAGCTTTCTTT
once	TRBJ1-1	TRBV6-2/TRBV6-3	.	CASQRLDTEAFF	TGTGCCAGCCAAAGATTGGACACTGAAGCTTTCTTT
.	TRBJ2-3	TRBV19	.	CASSKQGWADTQYF	TGTGCCAGTAGTAAGCAGGGATGGGCAGATACGCAGTATTTT
few	TRBJ1-4	TRBV19	.	CASSPGTSTNEKLFF	TGTGCCAGTAGCCCCGGGACTTCAACTAATGAAAAACTGTTTTTT
.	TRBJ1-1	TRBV7-6	.	CASSLSGGYGFAEAFF	TGTGCCAGCAGCTTAAGCGGAGGATACGGGTTTGCTGAAGCTTTCTTT
few	TRBJ2-5	TRBV7-8	.	CASSGRVWDSKKETQYF	TGTGCCAGCAGCGGTAGGGTCTGGGACTCCAAGAAAGAGACCCAGTACTTC
few	TRBJ2-1	TRBV20-1	TRBD2	CSASSGTSGYEQFF	TGCAGTGCATCCTCCGGGACTAGCGGTTATGAGCAGTTCTTC
.	TRBJ2-4	TRBV28	.	CASSLDYLENIQYF	TGTGCCAGCAGTCTCGACTACCTCGAAAACATTCAGTACTTC
.	TRBJ1-1	TRBV28	TRBD1	CASSGIGTGRTEAFF	TGTGCCAGCAGTGGGATCGGGACAGGAAGGACTGAAGCTTTCTTT
few	TRBJ2-1	TRBV7-6	TRBD2	CASSLALGGSAYNEQFF	TGTGCCAGCAGCTTAGCGCTGGGCGGGAGTGCCTACAATGAGCAGTTCTTC
.	TRBJ2-2	TRBV2	.	CASKVDFTGELFF	TGTGCCAGCAAGGTTGACTTCACCGGGGAGCTGTTTTTT
.	TRBJ2-2	TRBV7-2	TRBD2	CASSGGVAVELFF	TGTGCCAGCTCGGGGGGGGTGGCCGTGGAGCTGTTTTTT
few	TRBJ2-2	TRBV9	.	CASSLYYTGELFF	TGTGCCAGCAGCCTATACTACACCGGGGAGCTGTTTTTT
.	TRBJ1-3	TRBV2	.	CASSVPLSGNTIYF	TGTGCCAGCAGCGTTCCCCTCTCTGGAAACACCATATATTTT
.	TRBJ2-7	TRBV20-1	TRBD1	CSARDFGQGANEQYF	TGCAGTGCTAGAGATTTCGGACAGGGAGCGAACGAGCAGTACTTC
many	TRBJ2-1	TRBV7-2	TRBD2	CASSSDTSGRSYNEQFF	TGTGCCAGCAGCTCCGATACTAGCGGTCGCTCCTACAATGAGCAGTTCTTC
.	TRBJ1-1	TRBV7-9	.	CASREGNTEAFF	TGTGCCAGCAGAGAGGGGAACACTGAAGCTTTCTTT
.	TRBJ1-2	TRBV7-2	.	CASRIGRGGQGYTF	TGTGCCAGCAGGATAGGGCGGGGAGGACAGGGCTACACCTTC
few	TRBJ2-3	TRBV4-1	TRBD2	CASSQTLAGAADTQYF	TGCGCCAGCAGCCAGACATTAGCGGGTGCTGCAGATACGCAGTATTTT
many	TRBJ2-3	TRBV12-3/TRBV12-4	TRBD2	CASIPTSGYTDTQYF	TGTGCCAGCATCCCGACTAGCGGTTACACAGATACGCAGTATTTT
many	TRBJ1-2	TRBV7-8	.	CASSLSRNGRVNGYTF	TGTGCCAGCAGCTTAAGTCGGAATGGACGGGTAAATGGCTACACCTTC
.	TRBJ1-1	TRBV19	TRBD1	CAARQGWATEAFF	TGTGCCGCAAGACAGGGGTGGGCCACTGAAGCTTTCTTT
many	TRBJ2-1	TRBV7-8	.	CAGGGPYNEQFF	TGTGCGGGGGGTGGGCCCTACAATGAGCAGTTCTTC
.	TRBJ2-5	TRBV7-8	.	CASSFTGLNLGTQYF	TGTGCCAGCAGCTTTACGGGGTTGAACCTTGGGACCCAGTACTTC
few	TRBJ2-1	TRBV12-3/TRBV12-4	TRBD1	CASRRTGFNEQFF	TGTGCCAGCAGGCGGACAGGGTTCAATGAGCAGTTCTTC
.	TRBJ2-4	TRBV5-1	TRBD1	CASSSGDRGKNIQYF	TGCGCCAGCAGCTCGGGTGACAGGGGGAAAAACATTCAGTACTTC